One sample yielded the 22 T cell receptor beta chains listed below, sequenced in a study of human T cells and chemical hapten exposure. TCRdb redid the calling of the RACE reads with MiXCR, one entry per CDR3 protein. Here the sample spans under 120,000 distinct CDR3 sequences, approximately 11% being singletons. This sample's time point: patch test 1, 2 weeks after DPC sensitization. Treatment indicated: therapeutic diphenylcyclopropenone sensitization with weekly scalp DPC. The source material was whole blood, sampled in connection with sensitization to the hapten diphenylcyclopropenone (DPC). The receptors were sampled from a woman aged 40 to 50 with alopecia areata. Some clones in this sample may be carry-over from other donors' samples.

This clonotype was seen a handful of times. This chain connects TRBV6-2 or TRBV6-3 to TRBJ2-5; 7 nucleotides align to TRBD2. V gave up 4 bases and J gave up 9 bases; unmatched junction bases: 11. Per the germline V gene, CDR1 is MNHEY and CDR2 is SVGEGT. The CDR3 has 14 amino acids. CDR3 sequence: CASSFSSGPSPQYF. In DNA form, the CDR3 reads TGTGCCAGCAGTTTCAGTAGCGGGCCCAGCCCCCAGTACTTC.

The V call is TRBV27, the J call TRBJ2-1; 8 bases fit TRBD1. The CDR3 totals 14 residues. CDR1 is MNHEY, CDR2 SMNVEV, per germline (reference sequence). The junction had 4 bases not matched to a gene; V was cut back by 4 bases and J by 5 bases. CDR3 nucleotides: TGTGCCAGCAGTTGGGGGACAGGAAACAATGAGCAGTTCTTC. Residues: CASSWGTGNNEQFF.

This clonotype was seen repeatedly, ten times or more. The CDR3 loop reads CASSEWPTNTDTQYF. The CDR3 DNA reads as TGTGCCAGCAGTGAATGGCCGACTAACACAGATACGCAGTATTTT. The genes are TRBV25-1 and TRBJ2-3; the D gene is possibly TRBD2 (5 bases). V lost 1 base, J lost 2 bases, and 10 bases lay in between. From germline, CDR1 is MGHDK and CDR2 SYGVNS. The CDR3 has 15 residues.

CDR3 in DNA: TGTGCCAGCAGTTTATTCGCGGGGAGGGATCAGTACTTC. Translating it yields CASSLFAGRDQYF. The rearrangement uses TRBV27 and TRBJ2-4; 7 nucleotides line up with TRBD2. The V gene's germline CDR1 is MNHEY and CDR2 SMNVEV (reference sequence). V trimming: 1 base; J trimming: 12 bases; junction bases outside the gene matches: 6. The CDR3 extends over 13 amino acids.

The chain joins TRBV15 to TRBJ2-1; TRBD1 agrees at 7 bases. The trim removed 9 bases at V and 1 base at J, leaving 6 bases unmatched. Germline values: CDR1 LNHNV, CDR2 YYDKDF (reference sequence). The CDR3 has 14 amino acids. The CDR3 spells CATLETGSYNEQFF. CDR3 DNA: TGTGCCACGCTCGAGACAGGGTCCTACAATGAGCAGTTCTTC.

This clonotype was detected only a few times. The chain couples TRBV2 to TRBJ2-2; TRBD1 matches at 7 bases. This CDR3 is built from 13 residues. Per germline, CDR1 SNHLY and CDR2 FYNNEI. V trimming: 5 bases; J trimming: 5 bases; junction bases outside the gene matches: 2. CDR3 sequence reads: CASSNRGTGELFF. Here the CDR3 DNA reads TGTGCCAGCAGTAACAGGGGTACCGGGGAGCTGTTTTTT.

The CDR3 region has the DNA TGTGCCACTCCAAGGGACCCAGGCACAGATACGCAGTATTTT. The encoded protein is CATPRDPGTDTQYF. V and J are TRBV6-1 and TRBJ2-3; either TRBD1 or TRBD2 may fit D (5 bases each). Germline V lookup: CDR1 MNHNS, CDR2 SASEGT. With 10 bases removed from V and 1 base from J, the gap between germline ends came to 15 bases. CDR3 length: 14 amino acids.

The sample holds many counts of this clonotype. V usage is TRBV7-9 and J usage is TRBJ1-1; weak D call: TRBD1 (5 bases). The CDR3 has 15 residues. The ends were cut back, 1 base at V and 2 bases at J, with 11 bases in the middle. The V gene's germline CDR1 is SEHNR and CDR2 FQNEAQ (reference sequence). For the CDR3, the DNA is TGTGCCAGCAGCTTAGTAGCCGGGGGTAACACTGAAGCTTTCTTT. Protein: CASSLVAGGNTEAFF.

V usage is TRBV4-1 and J usage is TRBJ2-3, with a weak D call TRBD2 (5 bases). CDR3 length equals 15 residues. Looked up from germline, CDR1 is MGHRA and CDR2 is YSYEKL. The V and J ends lost 0 bases and 4 bases respectively, with 11 bases between them. The CDR3 is CASSQDRSLADTQYF. CDR3 nucleotides: TGCGCCAGCAGCCAAGATCGATCACTAGCAGATACGCAGTATTTT.

This clonotype appeared a few times. The CDR3 DNA is TGTGCCAGCAGCAAGGAACAGGGGATGAACACTGAAGCTTTCTTT. Translating it yields CASSKEQGMNTEAFF. The rearrangement joins TRBV21-1 to TRBJ1-1; the tabulated D call, TRBD1, remains unverified against the DNA. TRBV21-1 is deemed a pseudogene. This CDR3 has 15 amino acids.

This clonotype was seen many times. The chain has TRBV20-1 and TRBJ1-1; a weak D match, TRBD1 (6 bases). This CDR3 is 14 amino acids long. CDR1 and CDR2 (germline): DFQATT, SNEGSKA (reference sequence). V dropped 6 bases and J dropped 5 bases, with 19 bases sitting between them. Here the CDR3 reads CSAPDRTARTEAFF. The CDR3, as DNA: TGCAGTGCCCCAGACAGGACCGCGAGAACTGAAGCTTTCTTT.

About this clonotype itself: This may stem from a read error, because a much larger clone lies one nucleotide away. The chain uses TRBV6-2 or TRBV6-3 and TRBJ2-7; D ambiguous. Germline CDR1 reads MNHEY; CDR2 reads SVGEGT. V was clipped by 7 bases and J by 3 bases, with 16 bases between them. The CDR3 is 14 residues long. The CDR3 bases are TGTGCCAGCAAAAGACACCCAACCCTCTACGAGCAGTACTTC. Translated, it gives CASKRHPTLYEQYF.

The V and J genes are TRBV6-5 and TRBJ2-1; TRBD2 agrees at 11 bases. V lost 4 bases to trimming and J lost 3 bases; unmatched junction nucleotides: 17. The V gene's germline CDR1 is MNHEY and CDR2 SVGAGI. The CDR3 runs to 20 residues. This CDR3 reads CASSSYSGTSGTYFYNEQFF. DNA for the CDR3: TGTGCCAGCAGTTCCTATTCCGGGACTAGCGGTACATACTTCTACAATGAGCAGTTCTTC.

In its sample, this clonotype was seen a few times. V is TRBV13 and J is TRBJ2-3; 7 bases match TRBD1. CDR3 length: 14 amino acids. Losses at the gene ends were 5 bases for V and 3 bases for J; bases not matched to a gene: 5. CDR1 is PRHDT and CDR2 is FYEKMQ in the germline V gene (reference sequence). The CDR3 loop is CASSTRQGTDTQYF. The CDR3 coding sequence is TGTGCCAGCAGCACTAGACAGGGAACAGATACGCAGTATTTT.

The chain links TRBV29-1 to TRBJ1-6, with D perhaps TRBD1 (5 bases). CDR1 and CDR2 from the germline V gene are SQVTM and ANQGSEA. The V and J ends lost 6 bases and 7 bases respectively, with 19 bases between them. The CDR3 sequence is 15 residues long. CDR3 nucleotides: TGCAGCGTGCAACGGGATCGGGACGGAAATTCACCCCTCCACTTT. Translated: CSVQRDRDGNSPLHF.

A few counts support this clonotype. The CDR3 protein is CASSKTPDREQYF. The CDR3 DNA reads as TGTGCCAGCAGCAAGACCCCGGATCGCGAGCAGTACTTC. The genes are TRBV7-7 and TRBJ2-7; no firm D call. The CDR3 is made up of 13 amino acids. The ends were cut back, 5 bases at V and 6 bases at J, with 14 bases in the middle. Per the germline V gene, CDR1 is SSHAT and CDR2 is FNYEAQ (reference sequence).

This sequence joins TRBV11-2 and TRBJ2-1; no reliable D call. Trimming shortened V by 1 base and J by 5 bases, and 9 bases separated the two germline ends. This CDR3 has 14 residues. Per germline, CDR1 SGHAT and CDR2 FQNNGV. The CDR3 DNA reads TGTGCCAGCAGCTTAGGAGTACCCAACAATGAGCAGTTCTTC. Translated, it gives CASSLGVPNNEQFF.

The V call is TRBV5-1, the J call TRBJ1-1; D might be TRBD1 (6 bases). CDR1 and CDR2 from the germline V gene are SGHRS and YFSETQ. There are 15 residues in the CDR3. With 7 bases removed from V and 3 bases from J, the gap between germline ends came to 19 bases. The CDR3 DNA is TGCGCCAGCGGGAACCGGGACACCCTCTACACTGAAGCTTTCTTT. As protein: CASGNRDTLYTEAFF.

V is TRBV2 and J is TRBJ2-7; 11 bases align to TRBD1. Germline CDR1 and CDR2: SNHLY and FYNNEI. The CDR3 covers 14 residues. The junction had 5 bases not matched to a gene; V was cut back by 5 bases and J by 5 bases. CDR3 amino acids: CASSTWTGGNEQYF. DNA of the CDR3: TGTGCCAGCAGTACGTGGACAGGGGGCAACGAGCAGTACTTC.

This clonotype appeared a few times. The chain is built from TRBV2 and TRBJ1-1, with a tentative D call TRBD1 (6 bases). Looked up from germline, CDR1 is SNHLY and CDR2 is FYNNEI. Trimming took 6 bases from V and 3 from J, leaving 17 bases between them. CDR3 length equals 15 residues. CDR3 region: CASSGGRSDYTEAFF. CDR3 in DNA: TGTGCCAGCAGCGGGGGCCGGTCTGATTACACTGAAGCTTTCTTT.

In this sample, this clonotype turned up a few times. The chain links TRBV9 to TRBJ2-7, with a tentative D call TRBD1 (6 bases). V shed 0 bases and J shed 3 bases, with 10 bases lying between them. Per the germline V gene, CDR1 is SGDLS and CDR2 is YYNGEE. This CDR3 contains 14 residues. In nucleotides, the CDR3 is TGTGCCAGCAGCGTAGCAGGGGAAAACTACGAGCAGTACTTC. Its translation: CASSVAGENYEQYF.

CDR3: CASSQEGPPRTDTQYF. CDR3 bases: TGTGCCAGCAGCCAAGAGGGACCCCCCCGGACAGATACGCAGTATTTT. The rearrangement uses TRBV4-2 and TRBJ2-3; tentatively, D is TRBD1 or TRBD2 (5 bases each). Trimming took 0 bases from V and 3 from J, leaving 13 bases between them. CDR3 length: 16 residues. From germline, CDR1 is LGHNA and CDR2 YNFKEQ.